The source of this T cell receptor (beta chain) is a study of shared clonotypes between healthy human individuals. CD45RO-negative, CCR7-selected cells formed the naive CD8 fraction, which excluded terminally differentiated effector memory CD45RA+ cells. This CDR3 comprises 16 residues. In germline, CDR1 is SNHLY, CDR2 FYNNEI. Germline trimming cut 6 bases from V and 5 bases from J; bases unmatched to any gene: 8. Sequenced by immunoSEQ multiplex PCR; TCRdb stores in-frame clones only, minus some. The sample shows millions of clones, about 95% of them seen only once. The TCR was taken from a man between 18 and 29 years old in good health. Sequencing used naive CD8+ T cells sorted from blood. This rearrangement joins TRBV2 to TRBJ2-1; 12 nucleotides match TRBD2. The CDR3 loop reads CASSLGLAGLNNEQFF. For the CDR3, the DNA is TGTGCCAGCAGCTTAGGACTAGCGGGACTGAACAATGAGCAGTTCTTC. The entire variable domain, with the rest obtained from reference TRBV2 and TRBJ2-1, is as follows: EPEVTQTPSHQVTQMGQEVILRCVPISNHLYFYWYRQILGQKVEFLVSFYNNEISEKSEIFDDQFSVERPDGSNFTLKIRSTKLEDSAMYFCASSLGLAGLNNEQFFGPGTRLTVL.